This TCR beta chain was found in a study of blood T cell repertoires in COVID-19. The ends lost 0 bases at V and 10 bases at J; junction bases unmatched: 5. Germline CDR1 MRHNA, CDR2 SNTAGT. The CDR3 covers 16 residues. Sequencing used immunoSEQ multiplex PCR; TCRdb keeps in-frame clones, though not all of them. Seen here are approximately 300,000 clones, 80% to 95% observed once, and the top ten hold roughly 6.8%. The clonotype originates from a woman under 40 with COVID-19, enrolled during active disease. Sequenced sample: peripheral blood. The V and J genes are TRBV6-4 and TRBJ2-1, with 14 bases lining up with TRBD2. This CDR3 reads CASSDSGTSGSSEQFF. CDR3 bases: TGTGCCAGCAGTGACTCAGGGACTAGCGGGAGCAGCGAGCAGTTCTTC.